Detailed here is one T cell receptor (beta chain). Its antigen remains unknown. The source of the sample is a study of somatic mutations in cytotoxic T cells in rheumatoid arthritis. On the study more broadly: The flow sorting of some V beta antibody-stained T-cell populations reached nearly 100% purity, and the sorted populations included V beta1+ cells sequenced for TCRB.

The junction had 6 bases not matched to a gene; V was cut back by 0 bases and J by 5 bases. The CDR3 spans 16 residues. In germline, CDR1 is MNHEY, CDR2 SVGAGI. Produced via immunoSEQ multiplex PCR; TCRdb's table is partial and in-frame only. This table has approximately 20,000 clones, 82% appearing once. The study's findings and limits: For about an eighth of the roughly 60 patients, a single CD8+ clone accounted for more than 20% of CD8+ cells. Age was associated with higher CD8+ clonality in rheumatoid arthritis patients, not in healthy controls.

The chain recombines TRBV6-5 with TRBJ2-1; 8 positions agree with TRBD2. Sequencing used CD8+ T cells sorted from blood. This receptor was identified in a woman in her fifties or sixties in good health. The CDR3 here is CASSYSAGGYHNEQFF. The CDR3 DNA follows: TGTGCCAGCAGTTACTCGGCGGGAGGTTACCACAATGAGCAGTTCTTC.